The clone carrying this T cell receptor beta chain was observed once. Germline assignment: CDR1 LNHDA and CDR2 SQIVND (reference sequence). Trimming shortened V by 4 bases and J by 6 bases, and 9 bases separated the two germline ends. The CDR3 totals 12 residues. Building of the TCR beta libraries involved iRepertoire HTBI primers and Arm-PCR of CDR3 regions. TCRdb used MiXCR to reprocess the multiplex PCR reads, holding one entry per CDR3 protein. The table shows 350,000 to 500,000 distinct CDR3 sequences, with 14% occurring only once. Time point noted: newly diagnosed GD, antithyroid drugs for less than 3 months. RNA isolated from PBMCs was used to make the TCR library. The data were obtained in a study of regulatory T cells in long-lasting Graves disease. In addition, the sample was reused for a study of T cells in Graves' hyperthyroidism and ophthalmopathy.

This chain uses TRBV19 with TRBJ1-1; no clear D gene. This specimen was peripheral blood mononuclear cells (PBMCs), taken at new diagnosis, from a patient treated with antithyroid drugs. The receptor was isolated from a woman aged 45-65 years with Graves disease. CDR3 sequence reads: CASSTPNPEAFF. CDR3 DNA: TGTGCCAGTAGTACTCCCAACCCTGAAGCTTTCTTT.